This T cell receptor (beta chain) came from a study of HIV-infected patients and healthy controls. Study results and limitations: Mean usage of eight alpha and eight beta V genes differed significantly in HIV-infected patients versus controls.

Around 450 ng RNA was reverse transcribed with alpha and beta constant-region primers. Separate chain-specific third strand synthesis with multiplexing indices produced the alpha and beta libraries. TCRdb reprocessed the 5' RACE reads via MiXCR and lists one record per CDR3 protein. This table has about 10,000 distinct CDR3 sequences, 6.5% to 10% appearing once. All unsorted peripheral T cells were captured because whole blood was used without fractionation. This clonotype is classed as medium-sized. Its antigen is undetermined. The receptor was derived from an adult in good health. Sequencing input: blood.

The CDR3 sequence is CSAQGAEAFF. In nucleotides, the CDR3 is TGCAGTGCGCAAGGGGCTGAAGCTTTCTTT. The chain links TRBV20-1 to TRBJ1-1, with a tentative D call TRBD1 (5 bases). The ends were cut back, 6 bases at V and 6 bases at J, with 8 bases in the middle. The length of the CDR3 is 10 residues. Germline loops: CDR1 DFQATT, CDR2 SNEGSKA (reference sequence).